The present entry profiles one TCR beta chain with its context. This entry belongs to a study of blood T cell repertoires in COVID-19. Study-wide background: Specimens from acute and convalescent COVID-19 originated in the United States, Italy and Spain. T cells, B-cell-depleted T cells, or PBMCs supplied cDNA or gDNA.

Methods used by the authors: Estimated nucleated cell counts came from reference gene primer amplification. Here immunoSEQ multiplex PCR was the method, and the copy in TCRdb shows in-frame clones only, minus some. That table supplies the V and J calls and clone size; D and trimming were determined from the DNA. The repertoire holds some 100,000 clones, with roughly 80% as singletons. Germline lookup yields CDR1 SGHRS and CDR2 YFSETQ. After removal of 7 bases from V and 2 bases from J, the junction contained 12 bases not matched to a gene. This CDR3 comprises 15 residues. Sequenced: peripheral blood. This receptor was obtained from a man in his sixties with acute or convalescent COVID-19. V gene TRBV5-1 combines with J gene TRBJ2-7; TRBD1 aligns across 7 bases. The CDR3 nucleotides read TGCGCCAGCGGAGACCAGGGGGTCGGTACCTACGAGCAGTACTTC. Its protein product is CASGDQGVGTYEQYF.